This paragraph covers one T cell receptor beta chain sequence. Its cognate antigen is unknown. These data are taken from a study of T cell responses to AZD1222 COVID-19 vaccine. Study-wide points: Females made up more of the donors, who were largely white British, and clonal diversity may have come out too low. Increased Spike-specific TCR breadth and depth were observed after two AZD1222 doses.

Sequencing was performed with immunoSEQ multiplex PCR; in TCRdb, only in-frame clones are kept and a portion is missing. The data contain approximately 120,000 clones, 85% to 90% of them singletons. This CDR3 is built from 14 residues. Germline-derived CDR1 and CDR2 are SQVTM and ANQGSEA. V dropped 2 bases and J dropped 5 bases, with 13 bases sitting between them. The J gene is TRBJ1-5, the V gene TRBV29-1, with D hard to call. Sequenced material: peripheral blood, taken on day 0 of AZD1222 vaccination. The clonotype comes from an adult in good health. The CDR3 spells CSVEPTMMDQPQHF. For the CDR3, the DNA is TGCAGCGTTGAACCCACCATGATGGATCAGCCCCAGCATTTT. Based on the CDR3 plus reference TRBV29-1 and TRBJ1-5, the full variable domain is SAVISQKPSRDICQRGTSLTIQCQVDSQVTMMFWYRQQPGQSLTLIATANQGSEATYESGFVIDKFPISRPNLTFSTLTVSNMSPEDSSIYLCSVEPTMMDQPQHFGDGTRLSIL.